Listed here is a single T cell receptor beta chain. The antigen is undetermined. Expressed TCRB transcripts were sequenced because the isolated RNA had all been reverse transcribed beforehand. Sequenced by immunoSEQ multiplex PCR; TCRdb stores in-frame clones only, minus some. Of approximately 58,000 clones in the sample, roughly 63% are singletons; the top ten hold under 0.35%. CD45RO/CCR7/CD25/CD127/CD95/CD27 sorting isolated CD4+ naive, central memory, regulatory and stem cell-like memory cells. V was pared by 4 bases and J by 4 bases, with 16 bases between. The CDR3 totals 15 residues. Germline CDR1 is SGHDN and CDR2 is FVKESK. The source of the sample is a study of beta chain features in type 1 diabetes. Study conclusions and caveats: In type 1 diabetes patients, VDJ junctions had fewer insertions; deletions at these junctions were more frequent. In all four CD4+ subsets, TCRB CDR3 length was significantly, moderately reduced in type 1 diabetes.

The clonotype comes from a woman between 25 and 40 years old with type 1 diabetes. The material sequenced was stem cell memory CD4+ T cells from blood. The chain combines TRBV14 with TRBJ1-2, with D perhaps matching TRBD1 (6 bases). CDR3 amino acids: CASSRETGTSYGYTF. For the CDR3, the DNA is TGTGCCAGCAGCCGCGAGACAGGAACTAGCTATGGCTACACCTTC.